Each of the 17 T cell receptor beta chains below was sequenced from the same sample in a study of T-cell memory formation after mild COVID-19. MiXCR, applied by TCRdb to the 5' RACE reads, yields one record per CDR3 protein. In the table there are 260,000 or so distinct CDR3 sequences, around 17% of which are singletons. Sequenced: PBMCs or a T cell subset sorted from them (not recorded which). All receptors derive from a man aged 18 to 29 who had mild COVID-19 (a few samples of this study predate the infection). Cell type and time point are not known.

The V gene is TRBV4-3, the J gene TRBJ2-7; 14 bases match TRBD2. CDR1 and CDR2 (germline): LGHNA, YSLEER. The CDR3 has 15 residues. Unmatched junction bases numbered 3, after V lost 4 bases and J lost 4 bases. The CDR3 sequence is CASSRGLAGGYEQYF. DNA of the CDR3: TGCGCCAGCAGCCGAGGACTAGCGGGGGGATACGAGCAGTACTTC.

This clonotype was observed a handful of times. The rearrangement uses TRBV24-1 and TRBJ1-2; unclear D gene. V lost 3 bases and J lost 7, with 14 bases in between. This CDR3 spans 14 amino acids. CDR1 and CDR2 (germline): KGHDR, SFDVKD. The DNA for the CDR3 is TGTGCCACCAGTGATAGCCAGTCAGTCCCTGGCTACACCTTC. This sequence encodes CATSDSQSVPGYTF.

The J gene is TRBJ2-7, the V gene TRBV18; TRBD1 is a possible D gene (6 bases). This CDR3 is 14 amino acids long. The germline V gene encodes CDR1 KGHSH and CDR2 LQKENI. V was cut by 6 bases and J by 2 bases, with 14 bases left in between. DNA of the CDR3: TGTGCCAGCTCGCGTGGGGCAGGGGCCTACGAGCAGTACGTC. The encoded protein is CASSRGAGAYEQYV.

This clonotype was detected only a few times. V usage is TRBV28 and J usage is TRBJ2-5, with 8 bases identical to TRBD2. Germline values: CDR1 MDHEN, CDR2 SYDVKM. V lost 0 bases to trimming and J lost 2 bases; unmatched junction nucleotides: 5. The CDR3 has 16 residues. Here the CDR3 DNA reads TGTGCCAGCAGTTTATGGCGGGGGGCAAGTCAAGAGACCCAGTACTTC. Translated: CASSLWRGASQETQYF.

In DNA, the CDR3 is TGCGCCAGCAGCTTGGACTTCCGAAGCTCCTACGAGCAGTACGTC. Translation: CASSLDFRSSYEQYV. This chain uses TRBV5-1 with TRBJ2-7; D is ambiguous. The CDR3 length is 15 residues. Germline CDR1 SGHRS, CDR2 YFSETQ. V lost 0 bases and J 0 bases, leaving 10 bases between the germline ends.

V gene TRBV6-1 combines with J gene TRBJ1-1, with D perhaps TRBD1 (6 bases). The CDR3 extends over 15 amino acids. Trimming removed 4 bases from V and 9 bases from J, with 21 bases in between. Germline CDR1 reads MNHNS; CDR2 reads SASEGT. Written as DNA, the CDR3 is TGTGCCAGCAGTGTGGAATTTTTTACCGGGGGCCAAGCTTTCTTT. Its protein is CASSVEFFTGGQAFF.

The chain has TRBV28 and TRBJ2-7; D is ambiguous. V lost 0 bases and J lost 7, with 4 bases in between. From germline, CDR1 is MDHEN and CDR2 SYDVKM. The CDR3 totals 11 residues. The CDR3 DNA reads TGTGCCAGCAGTTTATGGGAGGAGCAGTACTTC. Its translation is CASSLWEEQYF.

The rearrangement links TRBV12-3 or TRBV12-4 to TRBJ2-5; D may be TRBD2 (6 bases). The CDR3 length is 12 residues. Trimming removed 9 bases at V and 7 bases at J, with 15 bases between. This chain's CDR3 is CASLEGRGTQYF. Here the CDR3 DNA reads TGTGCCAGTTTGGAGGGTCGAGGGACCCAGTACTTC.

The chain is built from TRBV4-3 and TRBJ1-2; D call uncertain. Germline lookup yields CDR1 LGHNA and CDR2 YSLEER. V shed 0 bases and J shed 4 bases, with 15 bases lying between them. This CDR3 spans 16 amino acids. The DNA for the CDR3 is TGCGCCAGCAGCCAAGATCGTTCAGTAAGCGGCTATGGCTACACCTTC. It encodes CASSQDRSVSGYGYTF.

V gene TRBV7-2 combines with J gene TRBJ2-3; 12 bases agree with TRBD2. This CDR3 has 20 residues. Germline values: CDR1 SGHTA, CDR2 FQGNSA. Unmatched junction bases numbered 11, after V lost 1 base and J lost 0 bases. The CDR3 protein is CASSLVSSGGDHSSTDTQYF. CDR3 DNA sequence: TGTGCCAGCAGCTTAGTCTCTAGCGGGGGGGACCACTCTAGCACAGATACGCAGTATTTT. Together with reference TRBV7-2 and TRBJ2-3, the CDR3 gives the full variable domain: GAGVSQSPSNKVTEKGKDVELRCDPISGHTALYWYRQSLGQGLEFLIYFQGNSAPDKSGLPSDRFSAERTGGSVSTLTIQRTQQEDSAVYLCASSLVSSGGDHSSTDTQYFGPGTRLTVL.

This chain connects TRBV18 to TRBJ2-1; 7 nucleotides agree with TRBD2. The junction had 3 bases not matched to a gene; V was cut back by 3 bases and J by 4 bases. Germline assignment: CDR1 KGHSH and CDR2 LQKENI. CDR3 length: 14 amino acids. CDR3 sequence: CASSPLAEYNEQFF. DNA of the CDR3: TGTGCCAGCTCACCCCTAGCGGAGTACAATGAGCAGTTCTTC.

The chain couples TRBV7-2 to TRBJ2-5; D remains ambiguous. The CDR3 totals 13 residues. Trimming removed 0 bases at V and 13 bases at J, with 15 bases between. Germline loops: CDR1 SGHTA, CDR2 FQGNSA. The CDR3 coding sequence is TGTGCCAGCAGCTTAGCGAACCGACCAGAACCGTACTTC. It encodes CASSLANRPEPYF.

The chain recombines TRBV20-1 with TRBJ2-4; no firm D call. Germline V gene lookup returns CDR1 DFQATT and CDR2 SNEGSKA (reference sequence). This CDR3 is 13 amino acids long. V shed 3 bases and J shed 0 bases, with 6 bases lying between them. CDR3 nucleotide sequence: TGCAGTGCTAGCGCAGTAGCCAAAAACATTCAGTACTTC. It encodes CSASAVAKNIQYF.

V gene TRBV5-1 combines with J gene TRBJ1-5, with TRBD1 identical over 7 bases. The ends lost 0 bases at V and 6 bases at J; junction bases unmatched: 6. This CDR3 comprises 15 residues. The germline V gene encodes CDR1 SGHRS and CDR2 YFSETQ. The CDR3 spells CASSLDGRGGQPQHF. DNA for the CDR3: TGCGCCAGCAGCTTGGATGGCAGGGGGGGTCAGCCCCAGCATTTT.

This rearrangement joins TRBV7-3 to TRBJ2-3; 12 nucleotides line up with TRBD2. Germline CDR1 SGHTA, CDR2 FQGTGA. With 5 bases clipped from V and 5 bases from J, the junction kept 17 bases outside the gene matches. The CDR3 runs to 19 residues. The CDR3 protein is CASSPRGLAGGVGGDTQYF. CDR3 DNA sequence: TGTGCCAGCAGCCCAAGAGGCCTAGCGGGGGGGGTAGGCGGAGATACGCAGTATTTT.

The chain links TRBV15 to TRBJ2-5, with 9 bases fitting TRBD1. Germline V gene sequence: CDR1 LNHNV, CDR2 YYDKDF (reference sequence). Trimming removed 6 bases from V and 5 bases from J; junction bases left unmatched: 10. The CDR3 runs 15 residues. CDR3: CATRPRDRDRETQYF. The CDR3, as DNA: TGTGCCACCAGACCCCGGGACAGGGACCGGGAGACCCAGTACTTC.

This clonotype was counted only a few times. The V gene is TRBV4-2, the J gene TRBJ2-1, with D maybe TRBD1 (7 bases). V was trimmed by 0 bases and J by 4 bases, leaving 19 bases between them. CDR1 and CDR2 from the germline V gene are LGHNA and YNFKEQ. This CDR3 spans 18 amino acids. The CDR3, as DNA: TGTGCCAGCAGCCAAGAGGGCCCCTCAGGGGGGATTTACAATGAGCAGTTCTTC. It codes for CASSQEGPSGGIYNEQFF.